The 26 T cell receptor beta chains in this list originate from one sample, sequenced in a study of beta chain features in type 1 diabetes (dated by TCRdb to 2016 to 2019). The library relied on the immunoSEQ multiplex PCR assay. The entire isolated RNA was reverse transcribed using the High Capacity cDNA Reverse Transcription Kit, and thus expressed TCRB transcripts were sequenced. TCRdb's version of the immuneACCESS table is confined to in-frame rearrangements and falls short of the full clone set. An unresolved V gene accounts for under half of the shortfall where checked; the remainder is of unknown origin. The sample profile shows about 900,000 clones; roughly 15% of them were found once. The top ten clonotypes cover 0.023% of the sample. Sequencing was done on a sample of naive CD4+ T cells from blood. Explained via the paper, the cell subset or site label denotes: true naive CD4+ T cells. The source of these receptors is a woman aged 18-29 years in good health.

This clone occurred a few times. The rearrangement joins TRBV11-2 to TRBJ1-2, with 7 positions matching TRBD1. The V segment lost 7 bases and the J segment 3 bases; nucleotides outside the gene matches: 5. There are 13 residues in the CDR3. CDR1 is SGHAT, CDR2 FQNNGV, per germline. The chain's CDR3 is CASTEQGYYGYTF. CDR3 nucleotides: TGTGCCAGCACCGAACAGGGGTACTATGGCTACACCTTC.

This clone was picked up a small number of times. The chain combines TRBV27 with TRBJ1-4; the D is unclear. The V end was cut by 11 bases, the J end by 8 bases, with 24 bases between. Germline-derived CDR1 and CDR2 are MNHEY and SMNVEV (reference sequence). The CDR3 runs to 15 residues. The CDR3 nucleotides read TGTGCCTCTGAACTGCCGACTCGGTTGGTAGAAAAACTGTTTTTT. Translating it yields CASELPTRLVEKLFF.

Only a few counts were recorded for this clone. Distinct nucleotide sequences in the sample also encode this CDR3. The chain joins TRBV29-1 to TRBJ1-1; D unclear. CDR1 and CDR2 from the germline V gene are SQVTM and ANQGSEA. The CDR3 spans 12 residues. V was clipped by 1 base and J by 2 bases, with 5 bases between them. Here the CDR3 reads CSVEGVNTEAFF. Here the CDR3 DNA reads TGCAGCGTTGAAGGGGTAAACACTGAAGCTTTCTTT. The full variable domain, its missing parts supplied by reference TRBV29-1 and TRBJ1-1, is SAVISQKPSRDICQRGTSLTIQCQVDSQVTMMFWYRQQPGQSLTLIATANQGSEATYESGFVIDKFPISRPNLTFSTLTVSNMSPEDSSIYLCSVEGVNTEAFFGQGTRLTVV.

CDR3 in DNA: TGTGCCAGCAGCTTAGTTCCCTTCCAAGAGACCCAGTACTTC. Its protein is CASSLVPFQETQYF. The rearrangement links TRBV7-2 to TRBJ2-5, with D uncertain. The CDR3 has 14 residues. Germline V gene lookup returns CDR1 SGHTA and CDR2 FQGNSA. V gave up 1 base and J gave up 1 base, with 7 bases separating them.

This clone has only a few counts. The chain couples TRBV27 to TRBJ2-1, with TRBD1 matching over 8 bases. Germline-derived CDR1 and CDR2 are MNHEY and SMNVEV (reference sequence). V was clipped by 2 bases and J by 4 bases; unmatched bases: 10. The CDR3 contains 17 residues. For the CDR3, the DNA is TGTGCCAGCAGTTTAAACGAGCGAGGGACAGGATACAATGAGCAGTTCTTC. This sequence encodes CASSLNERGTGYNEQFF.

V and J are TRBV6-1 and TRBJ2-7, with D unresolved. The CDR3 sequence is 11 residues long. Trimming removed 3 bases from V and 4 bases from J, with 4 bases in between. Per the germline V gene, CDR1 is MNHNS and CDR2 is SASEGT. The CDR3 DNA sequence: TGTGCCAGCAGTGATTGGTACGAGCAGTACTTC. Amino acids: CASSDWYEQYF.

The chain joins TRBV2 to TRBJ2-3, with D perhaps matching TRBD1 or TRBD2 (5 bases each). This CDR3 has 14 amino acids. V lost 8 bases, J lost 5 bases, and 17 bases lay in between. Germline-derived CDR1 and CDR2 are SNHLY and FYNNEI. The CDR3 nucleotides are TGTGCCAGCTGGGTGGGGACCGCGGGAGATACGCAGTATTTT. It specifies CASWVGTAGDTQYF.

The gene calls are TRBV27 and TRBJ2-3; TRBD2 matches at 15 bases. The V and J ends lost 5 bases and 2 bases, in that order; junction bases with no gene match: 5. The CDR3 has 17 amino acids. Germline values: CDR1 MNHEY, CDR2 SMNVEV (reference sequence). The CDR3 protein is CASSPGLAGGPTDTQYF. In DNA, the CDR3 is TGTGCCAGCAGTCCGGGACTAGCGGGAGGCCCCACAGATACGCAGTATTTT.

This clone was counted a few times. The rearrangement links TRBV7-3 to TRBJ2-3; D unresolved. Germline V gene sequence: CDR1 SGHTA, CDR2 FQGTGA. CDR3 size: 13 residues. Trimming removed 3 bases at V and 7 bases at J, with 11 bases between. The CDR3 is CASSFAAAHTQYF. CDR3 in DNA: TGTGCCAGCAGCTTTGCCGCCGCCCATACGCAGTATTTT.

V is TRBV7-6 and J is TRBJ1-1; D ambiguous. This CDR3 spans 15 amino acids. V was trimmed by 0 bases and J by 3 bases, leaving 11 bases between them. CDR1 and CDR2 from the germline V gene are SGHVS and FNYEAQ. The chain's CDR3 is CASSLAESGDTEAFF. The CDR3 DNA reads TGTGCCAGCAGCTTAGCTGAGTCGGGAGACACTGAAGCTTTCTTT.

The V and J genes are TRBV7-8 and TRBJ2-7, with D perhaps matching TRBD1 (5 bases). In germline, CDR1 is SGHVS, CDR2 FQNEAQ. V dropped 6 bases and J dropped 2 bases, with 14 bases sitting between them. The length of the CDR3 is 14 residues. The chain's CDR3 is CASRQTELAYEQYF. The CDR3 DNA reads TGTGCCAGCAGACAGACAGAGTTAGCCTACGAGCAGTACTTC.

The V call is TRBV28, the J call TRBJ2-5, with D tentatively TRBD1 (5 bases). The CDR3 length is 15 residues. Germline CDR1 and CDR2: MDHEN and SYDVKM. V lost 3 bases and J 5 bases, leaving 16 bases between the germline ends. CDR3 sequence (DNA): TGTGCCAGCAGTTTCTTCCAGGGCGCGAGGGAGACCCAGTACTTC. This sequence encodes CASSFFQGARETQYF.

This clone has a handful of counts. The chain links TRBV28 to TRBJ2-7, with 13 positions matching TRBD2. With 7 bases clipped from V and 2 bases from J, the junction kept 8 bases outside the gene matches. The V gene's germline CDR1 is MDHEN and CDR2 SYDVKM. This CDR3 contains 16 residues. The CDR3 here is CASTNLGTSGTYEQYF. The CDR3 DNA follows: TGTGCCAGCACGAACCTCGGGACTAGCGGGACCTACGAGCAGTACTTC.

This clone is a singleton in its sample. The chain recombines TRBV5-1 with TRBJ2-5; D remains ambiguous. V lost 4 bases, J lost 0 bases, and 4 bases lay in between. This CDR3 region has 12 residues. Germline CDR1 SGHRS, CDR2 YFSETQ. The DNA for the CDR3 is TGCGCCAGCAGCAATAACCAAGAGACCCAGTACTTC. It codes for CASSNNQETQYF.

The chain is built from TRBV15 and TRBJ2-7, with 7 bases that match TRBD1. The trim removed 3 bases at V and 3 bases at J, leaving 5 bases unmatched. The CDR3 contains 14 residues. Per the germline V gene, CDR1 is LNHNV and CDR2 is YYDKDF (reference sequence). The CDR3 DNA reads TGTGCCACCAGCAGCGTCAACAGGGGCTACGAGCAGTACTTC. Translated: CATSSVNRGYEQYF.

This clone was observed a handful of times. The genes are TRBV7-8 and TRBJ2-5; 11 nucleotides agree with TRBD2. V lost 5 bases to trimming and J lost 0 bases; unmatched junction nucleotides: 8. The CDR3 runs to 17 residues. CDR1 is SGHVS and CDR2 is FQNEAQ in the germline V gene. CDR3 protein: CASSLIRLAGHQETQYF. CDR3 nucleotides: TGTGCCAGCAGCCTCATCAGACTAGCGGGGCACCAAGAGACCCAGTACTTC.

This clone was counted only a few times. This chain joins TRBV6-1 and TRBJ1-5; D gene uncertain. Germline values: CDR1 MNHNS, CDR2 SASEGT. V was shortened by 7 bases and J by 2 bases, with 6 bases between the two germline ends. This CDR3 contains 12 residues. CDR3 coding DNA: TGTGCCAGCACGGTCGGCAATCAGCCCCAGCATTTT. It yields the protein CASTVGNQPQHF.

This chain uses TRBV4-1 with TRBJ1-2; D remains ambiguous. The CDR3 is 15 amino acids. CDR1 is MGHRA, CDR2 YSYEKL, per germline. V was shortened by 4 bases and J by 3 bases, with 15 bases between the two germline ends. The CDR3 bases are TGCGCCAGCAGCCTAAACCGGCCCTCGGACTATGGCTACACCTTC. Its protein is CASSLNRPSDYGYTF.

This sequence joins TRBV1 and TRBJ1-4; no DNA check was done on the table's D call, TRBD1. TRBV1 counts as a pseudogene. The CDR3 spans 14 residues. The CDR3 DNA reads as TGCACCAGCAGACCGGGACAGAGAAATGAAAAACTGTTTTTT. It yields the protein CTSRPGQRNEKLFF.

The V gene is TRBV28, the J gene TRBJ2-1, with D hard to call. The CDR3 loop spans 16 amino acids. Germline V gene data show CDR1 as MDHEN and CDR2 as SYDVKM. V was shortened by 3 bases and J by 4 bases, with 16 bases between the two germline ends. CDR3 sequence reads: CASSLYRLAEYNEQFF. The CDR3 nucleotides read TGTGCCAGCAGTTTGTACCGTTTGGCAGAGTACAATGAGCAGTTCTTC.

The chain links TRBV18 to TRBJ1-5; D gene uncertain. The CDR3 runs 13 residues. Looked up from germline, CDR1 is KGHSH and CDR2 is LQKENI. Trimming took off 1 base at V and 1 base at J, with 2 bases between the two ends. CDR3 protein: CASSPQSNQPQHF. DNA for the CDR3: TGTGCCAGCTCACCACAGAGCAATCAGCCCCAGCATTTT.

The rearrangement joins TRBV10-3 to TRBJ1-1; 7 bases fit TRBD1. Losses at the gene ends were 4 bases for V and 3 bases for J; bases not matched to a gene: 2. The CDR3 totals 13 residues. Germline V gene data show CDR1 as ENHRY and CDR2 as SYGVKD. For the CDR3, the DNA is TGTGCCATCAGTGTCGACAGGGACACTGAAGCTTTCTTT. Protein: CAISVDRDTEAFF.

The V gene is TRBV25-1, the J gene TRBJ1-5; D not resolved. The CDR3 covers 12 residues. Trimming left V 6 bases short and J 6 bases short, with 9 bases between. Looked up from germline, CDR1 is MGHDK and CDR2 is SYGVNS. CDR3 sequence reads: CASSTSGQPQHF. The CDR3 DNA is TGTGCCAGCAGCACATCGGGTCAGCCCCAGCATTTT.

The V gene is TRBV11-2, the J gene TRBJ2-3, with 9 bases that match TRBD2. Germline CDR1 and CDR2: SGHAT and FQNNGV. The CDR3 is made up of 15 amino acids. The junction had 3 bases not matched to a gene; V was cut back by 3 bases and J by 2 bases. CDR3: CASSFSGRHTDTQYF. The CDR3 DNA follows: TGTGCCAGCAGCTTCAGCGGGAGGCACACAGATACGCAGTATTTT.

This clone has more than one count but fewer than ten. This chain joins TRBV6-5 and TRBJ2-3; D may be TRBD1 or TRBD2 (5 bases each). Looked up from germline, CDR1 is MNHEY and CDR2 is SVGAGI. Between the trimmed V and J ends, which lost 4 bases and 3 bases, there was a span of 14 bases. The CDR3 consists of 15 residues. As DNA, the CDR3 is TGTGCCAGCAGTTTGACGGGACGGCAGACAGATACGCAGTATTTT. Translating gives CASSLTGRQTDTQYF.

This clone has more than one count but fewer than ten. This chain links TRBV20-1 with TRBJ2-1; no clear D. Trimming shortened V by 1 base and J by 5 bases, and 3 bases separated the two germline ends. The CDR3 sequence is 11 residues long. CDR1 is DFQATT, CDR2 SNEGSKA, per germline (reference sequence). DNA for the CDR3: TGCAGTGCTAGAGCTCACAATGAGCAGTTCTTC. Translating it yields CSARAHNEQFF.